The 19 T cell receptor beta chains presented below share a single source sample, sequenced in a study of T cell clonotyping in hematopoietic cell transplantation. Measured with immunoSEQ multiplex PCR; TCRdb has only the in-frame clones, and not every one. The sample holds roughly 9,800 clones, 51% seen once. The sequencing here drew on peripheral blood mononuclear cells, taken 100 days after allogeneic stem cell transplant. These TCRs come from a female patient aged 50-65 years who had an allogeneic stem cell transplant from an unrelated donor, so the T cells may come from the graft donor. Some clones in this sample may be carry-over from other donors' samples.

The sample holds a few counts of this clone. The chain is built from TRBV30 and TRBJ1-2; 8 nucleotides agree with TRBD1. V trimming: 1 base; J trimming: 3 bases; junction bases outside the gene matches: 1. The CDR3 consists of 13 residues. Germline values: CDR1 GTSNPN, CDR2 SVGIG (reference sequence). CDR3 residues: CAWSAQGDYGYTF. The CDR3 region has the DNA TGTGCCTGGAGTGCACAGGGGGACTATGGCTACACCTTC. The whole variable domain, filled in from reference TRBV30 and TRBJ1-2, reads SQTIHQWPATLVQPVGSPLSLECTVEGTSNPNLYWYRQAAGRGLQLLFYSVGIGQISSEVPQNLSASRPQDRQFILSSKKLLLSDSGFYLCAWSAQGDYGYTFGSGTRLTVV.

This chain uses TRBV7-2 with TRBJ1-1, with a possible D match to TRBD1 (5 bases). The germline gives CDR1 SGHTA, CDR2 FQGNSA. The CDR3 spans 16 residues. V was trimmed by 5 bases and J by 3 bases, leaving 19 bases between them. The CDR3 loop reads CASSQRGSPTHTEAFF. The DNA for the CDR3 is TGTGCCAGCAGCCAGCGGGGGTCGCCGACTCACACTGAAGCTTTCTTT.

This chain joins TRBV30 and TRBJ1-3; weak D call: TRBD1 (5 bases). V gave up 3 bases and J gave up 4 bases, with 16 bases separating them. CDR3 length: 15 residues. Germline loops: CDR1 GTSNPN, CDR2 SVGIG (reference sequence). For the CDR3, the DNA is TGTGCCTGGAGGGCGGCCAGGGCGGGAGGAAACACCATATATTTT. This codes for CAWRAARAGGNTIYF. Complete variable domain (other parts from reference TRBV30 and TRBJ1-3): SQTIHQWPATLVQPVGSPLSLECTVEGTSNPNLYWYRQAAGRGLQLLFYSVGIGQISSEVPQNLSASRPQDRQFILSSKKLLLSDSGFYLCAWRAARAGGNTIYFGEGSWLTVV.

The gene calls are TRBV30 and TRBJ2-6, with D possibly being TRBD2 (6 bases). The CDR3 spans 17 residues. Germline loops: CDR1 GTSNPN, CDR2 SVGIG (reference sequence). Trimming took off 1 base at V and 0 bases at J, with 13 bases between the two ends. The CDR3, as DNA: TGTGCCTGGAGTGCGGTAATGGGGGGCTCTGGGGCCAACGTCCTGACTTTC. It codes for CAWSAVMGGSGANVLTF.

A few counts support this clone. The chain couples TRBV4-2 to TRBJ2-7; D is uncertain. From germline, CDR1 is LGHNA and CDR2 YNFKEQ. This CDR3 has 12 amino acids. V was clipped by 1 base and J by 2 bases, with 3 bases between them. The CDR3 loop is CASSQGPYEQYF. CDR3 nucleotide sequence: TGTGCCAGCAGCCAAGGGCCCTACGAGCAGTACTTC.

The chain uses TRBV6-5 and TRBJ1-6; D is unclear. Germline CDR1 is MNHEY and CDR2 is SVGAGI. CDR3 length equals 15 residues. V gave up 0 bases and J gave up 4 bases, with 7 bases separating them. The chain's CDR3 is CASSYSGDYNSPLHF. The CDR3, as DNA: TGTGCCAGCAGTTACTCGGGCGATTATAATTCACCCCTCCACTTT.

This clone was seen more than once but under ten times. The V gene is TRBV6-5, the J gene TRBJ2-7; D unclear. V gave up 2 bases and J gave up 1 base, with 9 bases separating them. CDR1 MNHEY and CDR2 SVGAGI come from the germline V gene. There are 14 residues in the CDR3. The DNA for the CDR3 is TGTGCCAGCAGTTACAACAGCCCTTCCTACGAGCAGTACTTC. Residues: CASSYNSPSYEQYF.

The chain uses TRBV20-1 and TRBJ1-2; D is ambiguous. Trimming stripped 1 base from V and 7 bases from J, with 4 bases between. Germline V gives CDR1 DFQATT, CDR2 SNEGSKA (reference sequence). The CDR3 has 10 residues. This CDR3 reads CSARGIGYTF. CDR3 nucleotide sequence: TGCAGTGCTAGAGGGATTGGCTACACCTTC.

This clone was seen a handful of times. The chain employs TRBV6-6 and TRBJ2-2; no firm D call. CDR1 is MNHNY and CDR2 is SVGAGI in the germline V gene (reference sequence). The CDR3 has 12 residues. The V end was cut by 10 bases, the J end by 2 bases, with 8 bases between. The CDR3 bases are TGTGCCACCGAAGCCAACACCGGGGAGCTGTTTTTT. Protein: CATEANTGELFF.

The chain couples TRBV6-5 to TRBJ1-2; D possibly corresponds to TRBD1 (5 bases). V shed 6 bases and J shed 4 bases, with 15 bases lying between them. This CDR3 comprises 14 residues. Germline values: CDR1 MNHEY, CDR2 SVGAGI. The CDR3, as DNA: TGTGCCAGCAGCTTACAGAAGGGACCCTATGGCTACACCTTC. The encoded protein is CASSLQKGPYGYTF.

The CDR3 bases are TGCAGCCTTCAGGCTACAGCGAACACTGAAGCTTTCTTT. It is translated as CSLQATANTEAFF. This rearrangement joins TRBV29-1 to TRBJ1-1; D gene uncertain. CDR3 length: 13 residues. Germline lookup yields CDR1 SQVTM and CDR2 ANQGSEA. V was pared by 8 bases and J by 1 base, with 14 bases between.

By proportion, this clone is medium-sized. The chain joins TRBV19 to TRBJ2-5; D is perhaps TRBD1 (5 bases). From germline, CDR1 is LNHDA and CDR2 SQIVND (reference sequence). CDR3 length: 13 amino acids. V lost 5 bases and J 1 base, leaving 8 bases between the germline ends. As DNA, the CDR3 is TGTGCCAGTAGTTCCGACAGCCAAGAGACCCAGTACTTC. The encoded protein is CASSSDSQETQYF.

The CDR3 loop reads CASSLQGASVGNTQYF. In nucleotides, the CDR3 is TGTGCCAGCAGCTTACAGGGGGCCAGTGTAGGGAATACGCAGTATTTT. The chain links TRBV7-2 to TRBJ2-3, with TRBD1 matching over 8 bases. The CDR3 spans 16 residues. After removal of 2 bases from V and 7 bases from J, the junction contained 11 bases not matched to a gene. Germline CDR1 SGHTA, CDR2 FQGNSA.

By its share, this clone is medium-sized. V usage is TRBV5-6 and J usage is TRBJ2-7; D call uncertain. Trimming stripped 0 bases from V and 4 bases from J, with 2 bases between. The CDR3 is 11 residues long. CDR1 is SGHDT and CDR2 is YYEEEE in the germline V gene. The CDR3 loop is CASSLGYEQYF. The DNA for the CDR3 is TGTGCCAGCAGCTTGGGGTACGAGCAGTACTTC. The full variable domain, rest sourced from reference TRBV5-6 and TRBJ2-7, is DAGVTQSPTHLIKTRGQQVTLRCSPKSGHDTVSWYQQALGQGPQFIFQYYEEEERQRGNFPDRFSGHQFPNYSSELNVNALLLGDSALYLCASSLGYEQYFGPGTRLTVT.

The J gene is TRBJ1-2, the V gene TRBV4-3; D gene uncertain. The CDR3 contains 14 residues. Germline CDR1 is LGHNA and CDR2 is YSLEER. The V end lost 1 base, the J end lost 8 bases, and 14 bases lay between the germline ends. CDR3 region: CASSQVWEGEGYTF. The CDR3 region has the DNA TGCGCCAGCAGCCAAGTTTGGGAGGGAGAGGGCTACACCTTC.

This chain links TRBV19 with TRBJ1-2, with D perhaps TRBD1 (5 bases). CDR3 size: 13 residues. Germline CDR1 and CDR2: LNHDA and SQIVND (reference sequence). Trimming pared 3 bases from V and 8 bases from J, leaving 13 bases between. The CDR3 is CASSIVAGRGYTF. As DNA, the CDR3 is TGTGCCAGTAGTATCGTAGCAGGGCGCGGCTACACCTTC.

The V and J genes are TRBV28 and TRBJ2-5; no clear D. There are 14 residues in the CDR3. The V gene lost 6 bases and the J gene lost 3 bases, with 14 bases spanning the gap. CDR1 is MDHEN, CDR2 SYDVKM, per germline. The CDR3 coding sequence is TGTGCCAGCAGCCCCCTCGGTATAGAAGAGACCCAGTACTTC. This sequence encodes CASSPLGIEETQYF.

This chain uses TRBV6-6 with TRBJ1-2; 7 positions match TRBD1. The V segment lost 7 bases and the J segment 5 bases; nucleotides outside the gene matches: 10. Germline V lookup: CDR1 MNHNY, CDR2 SVGAGI (reference sequence). The CDR3 is 14 residues long. CDR3 nucleotides: TGTGCCAGCATCCCGACAGGGAGGAGGTATGGCTACACCTTC. As protein: CASIPTGRRYGYTF.

The chain is built from TRBV5-1 and TRBJ1-4, with a possible D match to TRBD1 (6 bases). This CDR3 region has 15 residues. V was shortened by 5 bases and J by 4 bases, with 15 bases between the two germline ends. The germline CDR1 and CDR2 sequences are SGHRS and YFSETQ. The CDR3 protein is CASRGQGSNNEKLFF. DNA of the CDR3: TGCGCCAGCAGGGGCCAGGGGTCGAATAATGAAAAACTGTTTTTT.